The clone carrying this T cell receptor (beta chain) has just one count. Methods used by the authors: Reference gene primer amplification yielded estimated nucleated cell counts. The method was immunoSEQ multiplex PCR; TCRdb's version includes in-frame clones alone and lacks a portion of them. The DNA was the basis for D and trimming; V, J and clone size are from that table. The sample has approximately 500,000 clones, around 89% seen once. V lost 9 bases and J 5 bases, leaving 16 bases between the germline ends. This CDR3 region has 13 residues. This sample is drawn from a study of blood T cell repertoires in COVID-19. The overall study: There were acute and convalescent COVID-19 samples, and they came from the United States, Italy and Spain.

Participants were aged about 18 to 90 years, lived in 24 US areas, and enrolled virtually. Donors of Cohort 3 who recovered were those that had two negative PCRs, clearance, or symptom resolution. The receptor's source is a woman in her forties who had recovered from COVID-19. The chain employs TRBV12-3 or TRBV12-4 and TRBJ1-2; a possible D gene is TRBD1 (6 bases). The source material was PBMCs or T cells enriched from blood (not recorded which). The CDR3 here is CARQGPDYYGYTF. In DNA, the CDR3 is TGTGCCAGACAGGGCCCCGATTATTATGGCTACACCTTC.